This T cell receptor (beta chain) was recorded in a study of blood T cells in healthy people across ages. Whole-study results and caveats: Diversity estimated from one million T cells was considered an underestimate. In these data, TCR beta diversity tracked strongly with naive T cell percentage.

About this clonotype: As yet, its antigen is unknown.

The authors ran a second PCR of 7 to 11 cycles using a sample-barcoded 5' primer and a J-beta primer mix. Paired-end reads containing CDR3 totaled no fewer than 3 million for each sample. TCRdb analysed the 5' RACE reads with MiXCR anew, one entry per CDR3 protein. The sample yields 1.8 million or so distinct CDR3 sequences, around 42% seen once. The CDR3 is 16 amino acids. The V end was cut by 0 bases, the J end by 0 bases, with 12 bases between. The germline V gene has CDR1 SEHNR and CDR2 FQNEAQ (reference sequence). Every sample had a minimum of 6 million PBMCs isolated. The rearrangement uses TRBV7-9 and TRBJ2-7; no clear D. The receptor comes from a human donor in good health. Input material: blood. This chain's CDR3 is CASSLAQGNPSYEQYF. As DNA, the CDR3 is TGTGCCAGCAGCTTAGCCCAAGGGAACCCCTCCTACGAGCAGTACTTC.